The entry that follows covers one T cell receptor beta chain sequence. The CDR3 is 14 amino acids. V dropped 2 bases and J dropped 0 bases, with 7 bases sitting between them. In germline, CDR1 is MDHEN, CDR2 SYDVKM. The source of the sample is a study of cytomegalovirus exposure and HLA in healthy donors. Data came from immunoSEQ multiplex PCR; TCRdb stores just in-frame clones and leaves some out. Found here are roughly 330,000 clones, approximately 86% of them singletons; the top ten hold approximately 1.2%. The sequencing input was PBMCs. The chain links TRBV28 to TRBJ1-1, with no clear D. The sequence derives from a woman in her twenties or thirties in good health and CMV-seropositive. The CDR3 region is CASSLIRVNTEAFF. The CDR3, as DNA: TGTGCCAGCAGTTTAATTCGGGTGAACACTGAAGCTTTCTTT.